Below, 13 T cell receptor beta chains from the same sample are listed, as sequenced in a study of T cells in Graves' hyperthyroidism and ophthalmopathy. Amplification yielded TCR beta CDR3 regions, with RNA transcripts as the source. HTBI primers were used for first-round RT-PCR of the TCR CDR3. TCRdb recomputed calls from the multiplex PCR reads with MiXCR, one row per CDR3 protein. The sample includes roughly 290,000 distinct CDR3 sequences, approximately 17% of them seen just once. The sequenced material came from blood. The receptors derive from a woman aged 60-75 years with Graves' ophthalmopathy.

The V and J genes are TRBV5-4 and TRBJ2-2; D tentatively fits TRBD1 or TRBD2 (5 bases each). The germline V gene has CDR1 SGHNT and CDR2 YYREEE (reference sequence). CDR3 length equals 12 residues. Trimming stripped 10 bases from V and 6 bases from J, with 13 bases between. CDR3 in DNA: TGTGCCCAGGGAGCTGTAGCCGGGGAGCTGTTTTTT. Translated: CAQGAVAGELFF.

This clonotype showed up many times. The genes are TRBV2 and TRBJ1-6; TRBD1 aligns across 7 bases. Germline CDR1 SNHLY, CDR2 FYNNEI. The CDR3 covers 13 residues. With V trimmed by 8 bases and J by 6 bases, 4 bases remained unmatched. The CDR3 spells CASARDSNSPLHF. The CDR3 DNA is TGTGCCAGCGCCAGGGACAGTAATTCACCCCTCCACTTT.

The chain employs TRBV5-1 and TRBJ1-2, with 7 bases fitting TRBD1. The CDR3 length is 15 residues. Germline values: CDR1 SGHRS, CDR2 YFSETQ. J lost 0 bases, V lost 4 bases, and 6 bases had no gene match. Here the CDR3 reads CASSRTGTANYGYTF. Here the CDR3 DNA reads TGCGCCAGCAGCCGTACCGGGACAGCTAACTATGGCTACACCTTC.

There are many counts of this clonotype. V usage is TRBV18 and J usage is TRBJ1-5; no reliable D call. The germline V and J ends were trimmed by 3 bases and 7 bases, with 10 bases remaining between them. Germline values: CDR1 KGHSH, CDR2 LQKENI. This CDR3 has 13 residues. DNA for the CDR3: TGTGCCAGCTCACCTGGCAATGGACAGCCCCAGCATTTT. Translating it yields CASSPGNGQPQHF.

The chain recombines TRBV12-3 or TRBV12-4 with TRBJ2-1; 9 nucleotides match TRBD1. CDR3 size: 15 residues. Germline trimming cut 6 bases from V and 3 bases from J; bases unmatched to any gene: 6. Here the CDR3 DNA reads TGTGCCAGCAGCCGGGACAGGGTGGACTACAATGAGCAGTTCTTC. It is translated as CASSRDRVDYNEQFF.

This clonotype was counted ten times or more. The gene calls are TRBV20-1 and TRBJ1-2; 7 nucleotides agree with TRBD1. CDR1 and CDR2 (germline): DFQATT, SNEGSKA (reference sequence). J was trimmed by 3 bases and V by 4 bases; bases with no gene match: 8. The CDR3 has 14 amino acids. CDR3: CSANMEGADYGYTF. CDR3 DNA sequence: TGCAGTGCTAATATGGAGGGGGCCGACTATGGCTACACCTTC.

This clonotype was counted at least ten times. This chain uses TRBV7-2 with TRBJ2-2; D perhaps matches TRBD1 (6 bases). The germline V gene encodes CDR1 SGHTA and CDR2 FQGNSA. V gave up 5 bases and J gave up 0 bases, with 19 bases separating them. The CDR3 length is 18 residues. The CDR3 reads CASSPTDRQESNTGELFF. The CDR3 bases are TGTGCCAGCAGCCCAACCGACCGACAGGAATCGAACACCGGGGAGCTGTTTTTT. Drawing the rest from reference TRBV7-2 and TRBJ2-2, the complete variable domain is GAGVSQSPSNKVTEKGKDVELRCDPISGHTALYWYRQSLGQGLEFLIYFQGNSAPDKSGLPSDRFSAERTGGSVSTLTIQRTQQEDSAVYLCASSPTDRQESNTGELFFGEGSRLTVL.

This clonotype was seen ten or more times. The chain joins TRBV20-1 to TRBJ1-1, with 7 bases fitting TRBD1. The CDR3 sequence is 14 residues long. Germline CDR1 and CDR2: DFQATT and SNEGSKA (reference sequence). The V gene end was trimmed by 2 bases and the J gene end by 1 base; junction bases not matched to a gene: 4. The CDR3 DNA sequence: TGCAGTGCTAGATCCGGGACAGCGAACACTGAAGCTTTCTTT. Protein sequence: CSARSGTANTEAFF.

This clonotype occurred a few times. The V and J genes are TRBV29-1 and TRBJ1-2, with D possibly being TRBD1 (5 bases). This CDR3 has 12 residues. Per germline, CDR1 SQVTM and CDR2 ANQGSEA. Trimming stripped 6 bases from V and 3 bases from J, with 11 bases between. The CDR3 loop reads CSVEGMDYGYTF. The CDR3 DNA is TGCAGCGTGGAGGGGATGGACTATGGCTACACCTTC.

This clonotype was picked up many times. The chain has TRBV6-1 and TRBJ1-1; 7 bases agree with TRBD1. Trimming cost V 6 bases and J 4 bases; bases outside gene matches: 5. The CDR3 is 13 residues long. In germline, CDR1 is MNHNS, CDR2 SASEGT. As DNA, the CDR3 is TGTGCCAGCAGACAGGGGTTGAGCACTGAAGCTTTCTTT. This encodes CASRQGLSTEAFF.

This clonotype was seen many times. This sequence joins TRBV18 and TRBJ2-3; D perhaps matches TRBD2 (5 bases). CDR1 and CDR2 (germline): KGHSH, LQKENI. This CDR3 spans 15 amino acids. Trimming took 6 bases from V and 1 from J, leaving 14 bases between them. This CDR3 reads CASSPGGQGTDTQYF. For the CDR3, the DNA is TGTGCCAGCTCCCCAGGCGGGCAGGGCACAGATACGCAGTATTTT.

This clonotype was observed a few times. The V call is TRBV20-1, the J call TRBJ2-2, with 10 bases matching TRBD1. The V and J ends lost 0 bases and 3 bases, in that order; junction bases with no gene match: 4. The CDR3 spans 16 residues. Germline CDR1 is DFQATT and CDR2 is SNEGSKA (reference sequence). CDR3 bases: TGCAGTGCTAGAGATCCGGGACAGGGGCACACCGGGGAGCTGTTTTTT. It translates to CSARDPGQGHTGELFF.

This clonotype was counted many times. The chain recombines TRBV3-1 with TRBJ2-7; TRBD2 agrees at 8 bases. The trim removed 1 base at V and 3 bases at J, leaving 5 bases unmatched. Germline assignment: CDR1 LGHDT and CDR2 YNNKEL (reference sequence). This CDR3 contains 15 residues. This CDR3 is CASSQAYLAGYEQYF. As DNA, the CDR3 is TGTGCCAGCAGCCAAGCGTATCTAGCGGGCTACGAGCAGTACTTC.